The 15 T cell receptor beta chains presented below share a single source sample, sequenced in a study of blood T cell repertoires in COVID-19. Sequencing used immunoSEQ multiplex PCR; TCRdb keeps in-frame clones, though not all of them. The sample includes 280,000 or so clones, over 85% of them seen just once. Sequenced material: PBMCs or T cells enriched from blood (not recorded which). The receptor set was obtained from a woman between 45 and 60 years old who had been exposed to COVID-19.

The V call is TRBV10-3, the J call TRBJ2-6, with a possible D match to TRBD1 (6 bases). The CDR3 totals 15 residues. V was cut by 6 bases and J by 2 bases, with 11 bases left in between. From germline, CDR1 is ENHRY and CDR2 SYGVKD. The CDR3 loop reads CAISLQGAGANVLTF. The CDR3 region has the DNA TGTGCCATCAGCTTACAGGGAGCTGGGGCCAACGTCCTGACTTTC.

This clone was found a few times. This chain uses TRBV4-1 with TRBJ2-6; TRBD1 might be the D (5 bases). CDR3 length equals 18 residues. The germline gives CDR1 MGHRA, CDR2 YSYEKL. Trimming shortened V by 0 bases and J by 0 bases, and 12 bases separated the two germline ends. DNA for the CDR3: TGCGCCAGCAGCCAAGATTTACGCAGGGACTCTGGGGCCAACGTCCTGACTTTC. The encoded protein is CASSQDLRRDSGANVLTF.

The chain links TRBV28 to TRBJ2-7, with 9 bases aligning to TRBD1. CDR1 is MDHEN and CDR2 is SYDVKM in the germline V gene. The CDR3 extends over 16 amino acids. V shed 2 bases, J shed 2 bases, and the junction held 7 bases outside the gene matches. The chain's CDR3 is CASSLVNRGLAYEQYF. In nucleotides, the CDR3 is TGTGCCAGCAGTTTAGTAAACAGGGGGCTCGCCTACGAGCAGTACTTC.

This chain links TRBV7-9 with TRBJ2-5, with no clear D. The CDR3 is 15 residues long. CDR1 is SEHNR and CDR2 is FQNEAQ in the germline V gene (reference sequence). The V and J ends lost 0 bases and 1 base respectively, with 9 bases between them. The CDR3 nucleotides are TGTGCCAGCAGCTTAGCGCTGGCCCTCCAAGAGACCCAGTACTTC. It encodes CASSLALALQETQYF.

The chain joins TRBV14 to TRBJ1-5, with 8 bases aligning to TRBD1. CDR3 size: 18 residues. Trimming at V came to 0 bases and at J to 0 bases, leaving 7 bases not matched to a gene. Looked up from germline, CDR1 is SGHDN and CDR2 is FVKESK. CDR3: CASSQEGDRTYSNQPQHF. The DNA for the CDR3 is TGTGCCAGCAGCCAAGAAGGGGACAGGACTTATAGCAATCAGCCCCAGCATTTT.

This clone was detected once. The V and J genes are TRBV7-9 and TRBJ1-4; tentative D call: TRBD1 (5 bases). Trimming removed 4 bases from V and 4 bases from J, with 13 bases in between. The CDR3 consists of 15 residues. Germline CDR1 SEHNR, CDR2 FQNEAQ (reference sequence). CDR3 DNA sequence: TGTGCCAGCAGCTCGGGGGAACACCGTAATGAAAAACTGTTTTTT. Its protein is CASSSGEHRNEKLFF.

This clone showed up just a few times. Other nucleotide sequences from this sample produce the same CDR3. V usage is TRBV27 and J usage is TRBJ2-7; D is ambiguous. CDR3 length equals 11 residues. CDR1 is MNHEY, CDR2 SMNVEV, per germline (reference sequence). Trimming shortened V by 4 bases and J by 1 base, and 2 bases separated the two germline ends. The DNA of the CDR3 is TGTGCCAGCAGTTCGTCCTACGAGCAGTACTTC. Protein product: CASSSSYEQYF.

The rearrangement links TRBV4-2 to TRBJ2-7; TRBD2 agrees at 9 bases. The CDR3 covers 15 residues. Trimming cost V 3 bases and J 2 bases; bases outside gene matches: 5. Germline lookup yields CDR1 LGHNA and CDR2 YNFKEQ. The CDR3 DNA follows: TGTGCCAGCAGCCAGGGGCGGGGGGGCCCCTACGAGCAGTACTTC. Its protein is CASSQGRGGPYEQYF.

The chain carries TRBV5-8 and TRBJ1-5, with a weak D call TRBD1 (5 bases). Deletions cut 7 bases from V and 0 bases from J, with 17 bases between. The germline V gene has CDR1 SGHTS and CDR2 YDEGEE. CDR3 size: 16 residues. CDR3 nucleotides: TGTGCCAGCCGAGATCTACGACAGTATAGCAATCAGCCCCAGCATTTT. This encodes CASRDLRQYSNQPQHF.

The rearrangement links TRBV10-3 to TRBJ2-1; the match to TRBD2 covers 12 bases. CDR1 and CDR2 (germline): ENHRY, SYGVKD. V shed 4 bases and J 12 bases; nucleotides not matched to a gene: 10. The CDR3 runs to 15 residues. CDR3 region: CAISAGLAGPSGQFF. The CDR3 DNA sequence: TGTGCCATCAGTGCCGGACTAGCGGGGCCCTCAGGGCAGTTCTTC.

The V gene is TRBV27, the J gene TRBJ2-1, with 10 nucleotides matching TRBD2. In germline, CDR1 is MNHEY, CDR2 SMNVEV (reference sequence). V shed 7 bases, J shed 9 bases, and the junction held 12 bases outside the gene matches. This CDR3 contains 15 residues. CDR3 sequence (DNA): TGTGCCAGCAACATGGCCAGCGGGGGGGCGGGTGAGCAGTTCTTC. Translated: CASNMASGGAGEQFF.

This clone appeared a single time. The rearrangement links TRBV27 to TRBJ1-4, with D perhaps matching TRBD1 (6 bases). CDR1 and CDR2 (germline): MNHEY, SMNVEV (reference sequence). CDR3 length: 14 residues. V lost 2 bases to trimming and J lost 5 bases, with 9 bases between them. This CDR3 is CASSLPGQNEKLFF. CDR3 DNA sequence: TGTGCCAGCAGTTTACCTGGACAGAATGAAAAACTGTTTTTT.

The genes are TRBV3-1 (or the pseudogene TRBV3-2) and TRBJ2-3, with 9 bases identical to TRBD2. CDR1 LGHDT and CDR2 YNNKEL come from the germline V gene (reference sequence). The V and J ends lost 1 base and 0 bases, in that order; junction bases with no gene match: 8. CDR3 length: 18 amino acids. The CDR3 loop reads CASSQGRLADSSTDTQYF. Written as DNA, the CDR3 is TGTGCCAGCAGCCAAGGTCGACTAGCGGATTCTAGCACAGATACGCAGTATTTT.

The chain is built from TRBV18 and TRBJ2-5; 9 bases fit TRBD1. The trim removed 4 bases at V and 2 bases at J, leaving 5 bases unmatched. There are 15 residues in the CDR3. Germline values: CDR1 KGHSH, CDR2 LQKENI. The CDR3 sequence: CASSQDRGSQETQYF. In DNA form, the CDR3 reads TGTGCCAGCTCACAGGACAGGGGTAGTCAAGAGACCCAGTACTTC.

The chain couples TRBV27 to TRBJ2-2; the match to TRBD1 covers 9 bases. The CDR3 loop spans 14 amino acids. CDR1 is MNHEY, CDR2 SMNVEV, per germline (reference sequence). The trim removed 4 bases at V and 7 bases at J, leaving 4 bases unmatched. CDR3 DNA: TGTGCCAGCAGTTGGACAGGGGCCATCGGGGAGCTGTTTTTT. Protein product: CASSWTGAIGELFF.